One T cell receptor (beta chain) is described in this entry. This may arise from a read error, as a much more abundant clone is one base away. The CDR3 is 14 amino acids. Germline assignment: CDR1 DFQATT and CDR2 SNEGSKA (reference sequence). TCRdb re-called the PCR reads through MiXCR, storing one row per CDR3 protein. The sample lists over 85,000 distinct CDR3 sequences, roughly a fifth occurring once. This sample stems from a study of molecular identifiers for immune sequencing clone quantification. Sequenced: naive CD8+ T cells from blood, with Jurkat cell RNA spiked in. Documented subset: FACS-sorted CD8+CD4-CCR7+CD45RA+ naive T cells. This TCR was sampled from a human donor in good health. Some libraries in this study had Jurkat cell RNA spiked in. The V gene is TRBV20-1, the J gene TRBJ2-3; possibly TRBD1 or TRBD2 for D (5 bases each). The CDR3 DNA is TGCAGTGCTACTGATGGGACCTCCACAGGTACGCAGTATTTT. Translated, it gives CSATDGTSTGTQYF.